Listed here is a single T cell receptor beta chain. The CDR3 contains 14 residues. The V end was cut by 2 bases, the J end by 5 bases, with 13 bases between. Germline V gene data show CDR1 as SGHRS and CDR2 as YFSETQ. These data belong to a study of OX40 agonist ivuxolimab in advanced cancers. Study details: The dose-escalation cohort was approximately 85% male, with a mean age of 60 years, ranging about 23 to 79.

TCRdb's table, derived via immunoSEQ multiplex PCR, lists solely in-frame clones and lacks some. The top ten hold about 4.5% of the sample, which has 55,000 to 70,000 clones, approximately 84% seen once. Sequencing used CD4+ or CD8+ T cells sorted from blood, obtained in a trial of the OX40 agonist ivuxolimab. This clonotype originated in an adult with an advanced solid tumor such as melanoma, head and neck, liver or kidney cancer. The rearrangement joins TRBV5-1 to TRBJ2-5, with D unclear. This CDR3 reads CASSLSFVPETQYF. In nucleotides, the CDR3 is TGCGCCAGCAGCTTATCGTTCGTTCCCGAGACCCAGTACTTC.